The 20 T cell receptor beta chains given below trace back to one sample, sequenced in a study of identical twins. MiXCR, applied by TCRdb to the 5' RACE reads, yields one record per CDR3 protein. The table records roughly 290,000 distinct CDR3 sequences, roughly 8.6% of them present only once. These data also formed part of another study, on yellow fever vaccine responses in identical twins.

Sequencing was done on a sample of memory (CD45RO+) T cells sorted from blood. These receptors were taken from a woman between 18 and 29 years old in good health.

This clonotype was observed a handful of times. This chain links TRBV27 with TRBJ2-7; a weak D match, TRBD1 (6 bases). V was clipped by 5 bases and J by 4 bases, with 21 bases between them. Germline V gene data show CDR1 as MNHEY and CDR2 as SMNVEV (reference sequence). The CDR3 totals 16 residues. CDR3 in amino acids: CASSPSRQRGLYEQYF. The CDR3 region has the DNA TGTGCCAGCAGTCCCTCCAGGCAGAGGGGGTTATACGAGCAGTACTTC.

The V and J genes are TRBV15 and TRBJ2-3; no definite D call. V lost 0 bases and J lost 1, with 5 bases in between. The CDR3 sequence is 14 residues long. Germline lookup yields CDR1 LNHNV and CDR2 YYDKDF (reference sequence). In DNA form, the CDR3 reads TGTGCCACCAGCAGAGACATTGGCACAGATACGCAGTATTTT. Translated, it gives CATSRDIGTDTQYF.

This clonotype was counted ten times or more. The V and J genes are TRBV20-1 and TRBJ2-3; perhaps TRBD2 as D (5 bases). CDR1 is DFQATT, CDR2 SNEGSKA, per germline (reference sequence). V was clipped by 3 bases and J by 2 bases, with 12 bases between them. The CDR3 covers 14 residues. The CDR3, as DNA: TGCAGTGCTAGCCCGCTAGCCCTCACAGATACGCAGTATTTT. Encoded protein: CSASPLALTDTQYF.

The sample holds many counts of this clonotype. Here the CDR3 DNA reads TGTGCCAGCAGTGAACTCGCGGGTGATTACAATGAGCAGTTCTTC. Translation: CASSELAGDYNEQFF. The chain uses TRBV6-1 and TRBJ2-1; a weak D match, TRBD2 (5 bases). The germline V and J ends were trimmed by 2 bases and 4 bases, with 12 bases remaining between them. Germline V gene lookup returns CDR1 MNHNS and CDR2 SASEGT. The CDR3 spans 15 residues.

Only a few counts were recorded for this clonotype. This chain uses TRBV12-3 or TRBV12-4 with TRBJ2-1; D is ambiguous. V lost 6 bases, J lost 5 bases, and 14 bases lay in between. The CDR3 is 14 amino acids. The DNA of the CDR3 is TGTGCCAGCAGACTGCCTAGTGGGGACAATGAGCAGTTCTTC. Its protein is CASRLPSGDNEQFF.

This clonotype was recorded at least ten times. The chain uses TRBV3-1 and TRBJ1-2; the D is unclear. Germline-derived CDR1 and CDR2 are LGHDT and YNNKEL (reference sequence). This CDR3 spans 13 amino acids. V gave up 0 bases and J gave up 8 bases, with 10 bases separating them. In nucleotides, the CDR3 is TGTGCCAGCAGCCAAGATCGATCGGGGGGCTACACCTTC. It yields the protein CASSQDRSGGYTF.

This sequence joins TRBV7-3 and TRBJ2-2; 7 bases are shared with TRBD1. CDR1 and CDR2 (germline): SGHTA, FQGTGA. Trimming took 5 bases from V and 4 from J; bases not matched to a gene: 7. The CDR3 length is 15 residues. The CDR3 nucleotides are TGTGCCAGCAGCAAGGACAGGCCGGGCACCGGGGAGCTGTTTTTT. Translating gives CASSKDRPGTGELFF.

This clonotype occurred a few times. The chain employs TRBV12-3 or TRBV12-4 and TRBJ1-5; D call uncertain. Trimming took 3 bases from V and 2 from J, leaving 14 bases between them. This CDR3 has 16 residues. The CDR3 region is CASSFAGPTGNQPQHF. The CDR3 DNA reads as TGTGCCAGCAGTTTCGCAGGCCCGACTGGCAATCAGCCCCAGCATTTT.

The chain's CDR3 is CASSHNLAGIPQETQYF. CDR3 sequence (DNA): TGTGCCAGCAGCCACAATTTAGCGGGGATCCCCCAAGAGACCCAGTACTTC. V and J are TRBV11-2 and TRBJ2-5; 8 bases line up with TRBD2. Trimming removed 5 bases from V and 1 base from J; junction bases left unmatched: 12. Germline values: CDR1 SGHAT, CDR2 FQNNGV. The CDR3 is made up of 17 amino acids. The whole variable domain, remainder taken from reference TRBV11-2 and TRBJ2-5, is EAGVAQSPRYKIIEKRQSVAFWCNPISGHATLYWYQQILGQGPKLLIQFQNNGVVDDSQLPKDRFSAERLKGVDSTLKIQPAKLEDSAVYLCASSHNLAGIPQETQYFGPGTRLLVL.

This clonotype was seen repeatedly, ten times or more. The rearrangement joins TRBV6-1 to TRBJ1-6; the match to TRBD1 covers 11 bases. The CDR3 length is 17 residues. V was clipped by 4 bases and J by 6 bases; unmatched bases: 8. Germline lookup yields CDR1 MNHNS and CDR2 SASEGT. This CDR3 reads CASSVGLGTGGNSPLHF. CDR3 sequence (DNA): TGTGCCAGCAGTGTGGGGTTGGGGACAGGGGGTAATTCACCCCTCCACTTT.

This clonotype has more than one count but fewer than ten. The V call is TRBV25-1, the J call TRBJ2-5; 9 bases are a match to TRBD1. The CDR3 covers 19 residues. V dropped 1 base and J dropped 4; count of bases not matched to a gene: 16. CDR1 and CDR2 from the germline V gene are MGHDK and SYGVNS. The CDR3 region has the DNA TGTGCCAGCAGTGAATTAAGGCGCTCCCGAGGACAGGGGCCAGAGACCCAGTACTTC. It specifies CASSELRRSRGQGPETQYF. The full variable domain, completed using reference TRBV25-1 and TRBJ2-5, is EADIYQTPRYLVIGTGKKITLECSQTMGHDKMYWYQQDPGMELHLIHYSYGVNSTEKGDLSSESTVSRIRTEHFPLTLESARPSHTSQYLCASSELRRSRGQGPETQYFGPGTRLLVL.

This clonotype was seen repeatedly, ten times or more. The chain joins TRBV7-9 to TRBJ1-1; no firm D call. CDR1 is SEHNR and CDR2 is FQNEAQ in the germline V gene (reference sequence). The germline V and J ends were trimmed by 4 bases and 0 bases, with 6 bases remaining between them. The CDR3 spans 13 residues. The CDR3 nucleotides are TGTGCCAGCAGCTCTAAGCTGAACACTGAAGCTTTCTTT. Its protein product is CASSSKLNTEAFF.

The chain uses TRBV20-1 and TRBJ2-5, with D tentatively TRBD1 or TRBD2 (6 bases each). V gave up 5 bases and J gave up 13 bases, with 17 bases separating them. This CDR3 region has 11 residues. CDR1 and CDR2 (germline): DFQATT, SNEGSKA (reference sequence). CDR3 nucleotides: TGCAGTGCTCCTAAGGGGGGCCCCGCGTACTTC. It yields the protein CSAPKGGPAYF.

The CDR3 region is CASSFSLDGELFF. CDR3 bases: TGTGCCAGCAGTTTTTCACTCGACGGGGAGCTGTTTTTT. The chain links TRBV12-3 or TRBV12-4 to TRBJ2-2; no clear D gene. This CDR3 comprises 13 residues. Trimming took off 3 bases at V and 7 bases at J, with 9 bases between the two ends.

At least ten counts were recorded for this clonotype. The V gene is TRBV3-1, the J gene TRBJ1-2; 7 nucleotides line up with TRBD1. The CDR3 loop spans 16 amino acids. V shed 7 bases, J shed 4 bases, and the junction held 15 bases outside the gene matches. The germline gives CDR1 LGHDT, CDR2 YNNKEL (reference sequence). CDR3 sequence: CASKRSGNRGPYGYTF. The CDR3 region has the DNA TGTGCCAGCAAACGCTCGGGGAACAGGGGTCCCTATGGCTACACCTTC.

Concerning this clonotype itself: Since a much larger clone is just one base distant, this may be a read error. V gene TRBV20-1 combines with J gene TRBJ2-1; TRBD2 agrees at 11 bases. Per the germline V gene, CDR1 is DFQATT and CDR2 is SNEGSKA (reference sequence). This CDR3 region has 17 residues. The CDR3 loop reads CCARASGGLYSYNEQFF. The CDR3, as DNA: TGCTGTGCTAGGGCTAGCGGGGGGCTTTACTCCTACAATGAGCAGTTCTTC.

This clonotype was seen more than once but under ten times. This chain joins TRBV2 and TRBJ2-5; 8 nucleotides agree with TRBD2. The V gene's germline CDR1 is SNHLY and CDR2 FYNNEI. The CDR3 sequence is 14 residues long. The J segment lost 4 bases and the V segment lost 5 bases, leaving 6 bases of the junction unmatched. In DNA, the CDR3 is TGTGCCAGCAGTATTCTAGCGGGTGCAGAGACCCAGTACTTC. It encodes CASSILAGAETQYF. The full variable domain, with the rest looked up from reference TRBV2 and TRBJ2-5, is EPEVTQTPSHQVTQMGQEVILRCVPISNHLYFYWYRQILGQKVEFLVSFYNNEISEKSEIFDDQFSVERPDGSNFTLKIRSTKLEDSAMYFCASSILAGAETQYFGPGTRLLVL.

At least ten counts were recorded for this clonotype. The chain combines TRBV12-3 or TRBV12-4 with TRBJ1-4; unclear D gene. Trimming shortened V by 7 bases and J by 7 bases, and 16 bases separated the two germline ends. This CDR3 comprises 14 residues. CDR3 in DNA: TGTGCCAGCACCCTAGACACTCGCGGTGAAAAACTGTTTTTT. It specifies CASTLDTRGEKLFF.

This clonotype was seen repeatedly, ten times or more. The chain carries TRBV6-1 and TRBJ2-2; the D is unclear. Germline CDR1 is MNHNS and CDR2 is SASEGT. The CDR3 loop spans 14 amino acids. V was trimmed by 5 bases and J by 2 bases, leaving 9 bases between them. This CDR3 reads CASSPAYNTGELFF. The CDR3 nucleotides are TGTGCCAGCAGTCCGGCGTACAACACCGGGGAGCTGTTTTTT.

The DNA for the CDR3 is TGTGCCAGCAGCCAGCTCGGGTTTTACAATGAGCAGTTCTTC. Translation gives CASSQLGFYNEQFF. The rearrangement joins TRBV7-6 to TRBJ2-1; D gene uncertain. The germline V gene encodes CDR1 SGHVS and CDR2 FNYEAQ. Trimming stripped 5 bases from V and 4 bases from J, with 12 bases between. The CDR3 consists of 14 residues.